Reported below is one TCR beta chain. This sample was taken from a study of shared clonotypes between healthy human individuals. Method: immunoSEQ multiplex PCR; TCRdb's copy keeps in-frame clones and lacks some. The table records fewer than 650,000 clones, roughly 79% of them present only once. Specimen: PBMCs. The receptor's source is a woman aged 40 to 50 in good health. Some clones in this sample may be carry-over from other donors' samples.

The CDR3 here is CASRSGYQGYTF. The CDR3 DNA sequence: TGTGCCAGCAGGTCCGGGTATCAAGGCTACACCTTC. The chain is built from TRBV2 and TRBJ1-2; D not resolved. The CDR3 totals 12 residues. The ends were cut back, 6 bases at V and 8 bases at J, with 13 bases in the middle. Germline CDR1 is SNHLY and CDR2 is FYNNEI.